A selection of T cell receptor beta chains follows, all from one sample in a study of T cells in Graves' hyperthyroidism and ophthalmopathy. Using its own MiXCR run on the multiplex PCR reads, TCRdb lists one record per CDR3 protein. The sample consists of 410,000 or so distinct CDR3 sequences, roughly 14% of them appearing once. Input material: blood. These receptors all come from a man younger than 35 with Graves' ophthalmopathy. The CDR3 runs from the conserved cysteine through the conserved F or W. The order of the fields is D gene, V gene, J gene, clone size, CDR3 DNA, CDR3 protein. D genes are given only for firm matches. Part of the rows lack a size; the others show once, few, many or a class for expanded clones.

d_gene: NA
v_gene: TRBV7-9
j_gene: TRBJ2-2
abundance: NA
CDR3nt: TGTGCCAGCAGCTTAGATCCGGGGTCCGGGGAGCTGTTTTTT
CDR3aa: CASSLDPGSGELFF

d_gene: NA
v_gene: TRBV5-1
j_gene: TRBJ2-7
abundance: NA
CDR3nt: TGCGCCAGCAGCTTGACAGCTGACTACGAGCAGTACTTC
CDR3aa: CASSLTADYEQYF

d_gene: NA
v_gene: TRBV7-9
j_gene: TRBJ2-3
abundance: many
CDR3nt: TGTGCCAGCAGCTTACCCCCCTCACTCTCCGGGGGCACAGATACGCAGTATTTT
CDR3aa: CASSLPPSLSGGTDTQYF

d_gene: TRBD1
v_gene: TRBV6-2/TRBV6-3
j_gene: TRBJ2-7
abundance: many
CDR3nt: TGTGCCAGCACCCACAGACAGCGGGACAGGGGTGGTTACGAGCAGTACTTC
CDR3aa: CASTHRQRDRGGYEQYF

d_gene: NA
v_gene: TRBV5-8
j_gene: TRBJ1-3
abundance: few
CDR3nt: TGTGCCAGCAGCTTGTGGGGTACTGGAAACACCATATATTTT
CDR3aa: CASSLWGTGNTIYF

d_gene: TRBD2
v_gene: TRBV12-3/TRBV12-4
j_gene: TRBJ2-1
abundance: few
CDR3nt: TGTGCCAGCAGTTTAGTAGCGGGAGTCAGCAATGAGCAGTTCTTC
CDR3aa: CASSLVAGVSNEQFF

d_gene: NA
v_gene: TRBV14
j_gene: TRBJ1-1
abundance: many
CDR3nt: TGTGCCAGCAGCCAGCTGAGGAGCACTGAAGCTTTCTTT
CDR3aa: CASSQLRSTEAFF

d_gene: NA
v_gene: TRBV2
j_gene: TRBJ2-7
abundance: few
CDR3nt: TGTGCCAGCAGTGATACCCCCGGGACAAGAACCTACGAGCAGTACTTC
CDR3aa: CASSDTPGTRTYEQYF

d_gene: NA
v_gene: TRBV5-1
j_gene: TRBJ2-7
abundance: many
CDR3nt: TGCGCCAGCAGCTTCTCGACTGTTTACGAGCAGTACTTC
CDR3aa: CASSFSTVYEQYF

d_gene: NA
v_gene: TRBV5-1
j_gene: TRBJ2-1
abundance: few
CDR3nt: TGCGCCAGCAGCTTGGTGGGCCAAACCTACAATGAGCAGTTCTTC
CDR3aa: CASSLVGQTYNEQFF

d_gene: NA
v_gene: TRBV5-1
j_gene: TRBJ2-7
abundance: many
CDR3nt: TGCGCCAGCAGCTTGGCCGTCAGCTCCTACGAGCAGTACTTC
CDR3aa: CASSLAVSSYEQYF

d_gene: TRBD2
v_gene: TRBV19
j_gene: TRBJ2-1
abundance: NA
CDR3nt: TGTGCCAGTACTGGGACTAGCGGGCGGAATGAGCAGTTCTTC
CDR3aa: CASTGTSGRNEQFF

d_gene: NA
v_gene: TRBV11-2
j_gene: TRBJ2-4
abundance: many
CDR3nt: TGTGCCAGCAGGCATATCAGGGGTTCCAAAAACATTCAGTACTTC
CDR3aa: CASRHIRGSKNIQYF

d_gene: TRBD2
v_gene: TRBV7-9
j_gene: TRBJ2-3
abundance: NA
CDR3nt: TGTGCCAGCAGCCCACGGACTAGCGGAGATACGCAGTATTTT
CDR3aa: CASSPRTSGDTQYF

d_gene: TRBD1
v_gene: TRBV12-3/TRBV12-4
j_gene: TRBJ2-1
abundance: many
CDR3nt: TGTGCCAGCAGAGAAAGACAGGGTAATGGGAATGAGCAGTTCTTC
CDR3aa: CASRERQGNGNEQFF

d_gene: NA
v_gene: TRBV7-8
j_gene: TRBJ2-4
abundance: many
CDR3nt: TGTGCCAGCAGCCAAGAAAGGGTGGGTCTAGCCAAAAACATTCAGTACTTC
CDR3aa: CASSQERVGLAKNIQYF

d_gene: NA
v_gene: TRBV12-3/TRBV12-4
j_gene: TRBJ1-5
abundance: many
CDR3nt: TGTGCCAGCAGTCAGCTTGAAGTGGGGGGGCCCCAGCATTTT
CDR3aa: CASSQLEVGGPQHF

d_gene: NA
v_gene: TRBV6-1
j_gene: TRBJ1-2
abundance: many
CDR3nt: TGTGCCAGCAAAAGGGAGAGCAACTATGGCTACACCTTC
CDR3aa: CASKRESNYGYTF